This TCR beta chain was sequenced for a study of T cell responses to AZD1222 COVID-19 vaccine. The overall study: Second doses that came at about 4 or about 12 weeks were put together.

Assay: immunoSEQ multiplex PCR; the TCRdb copy retains only in-frame clones and omits some. The table lists approximately 200,000 clones, almost 95% of them singletons. A remark on this clone: Its antigen is as yet unknown.

The study's findings and limits: Spike-specific TCR breadth and depth both grew after two AZD1222 doses. A mostly white British donor set with more females was recruited, and clonal diversity was possibly underestimated.

This sample comprised peripheral blood, obtained on day 0 of AZD1222 vaccination. This receptor was taken from an adult in good health.

CDR3 bases: TGTGCCAGCAGTTACTCGTCGGATGAGCAGTTCTTC. Its protein is CASSYSSDEQFF. The chain is built from TRBV6-5 and TRBJ2-1; no clear D gene. Between the trimmed V and J ends, which lost 0 bases and 8 bases, there was a span of 5 bases. Looked up from germline, CDR1 is MNHEY and CDR2 is SVGAGI. The CDR3 is 12 residues long.